Below are 3 T cell receptor beta chains sequenced from a single sample in a study of blood T cell repertoires in COVID-19. The table came from immunoSEQ multiplex PCR; TCRdb's copy has only in-frame clones and leaves some out. The sample contains about 69,000 clones, 65% to 85% of which appear only once. The sequenced sample consisted of peripheral blood. Source of these receptors: a man in his sixties with acute or convalescent COVID-19.

As DNA, the CDR3 is TGTGCCAGCAGCCGTCCGGGGACAGGGAAAAACACCGGGGAGCTGTTTTTT. This encodes CASSRPGTGKNTGELFF. This sequence joins TRBV6-6 and TRBJ2-2; 9 bases match TRBD1. The V and J ends lost 6 bases and 2 bases, in that order; junction bases with no gene match: 10. The CDR3 extends over 17 amino acids. Germline CDR1 is MNHNY and CDR2 is SVGAGI (reference sequence).

The J gene is TRBJ2-4, the V gene TRBV11-2; 7 bases map to TRBD1. J lost 6 bases, V lost 0 bases, and 2 bases had no gene match. Germline CDR1 is SGHAT and CDR2 is FQNNGV. CDR3 length: 14 residues. Here the CDR3 DNA reads TGTGCCAGCAGCTTAGATGGGACAGCAAACATTCAGTACTTC. Its translation is CASSLDGTANIQYF.

J is TRBJ2-5 and V is TRBV15; no definite D call. The CDR3 has 12 residues. Germline V lookup: CDR1 LNHNV, CDR2 YYDKDF (reference sequence). V dropped 6 bases and J dropped 1 base, with 6 bases sitting between them. The CDR3 sequence: CATSPGQETQYF. The CDR3, as DNA: TGTGCCACCAGTCCAGGCCAAGAGACCCAGTACTTC.